The 32 T cell receptor beta chains given below trace back to one sample, sequenced in a study of blood T cell repertoires in COVID-19. Generated by immunoSEQ multiplex PCR, the TCRdb table keeps only in-frame clones and is missing some. The profile shows around 140,000 clones, 88% of them singletons. Sequencing was performed on peripheral blood. All receptors come from a human donor with COVID-19, enrolled during active disease. The donor label of this sample is uncertain.

The chain joins TRBV12-5 to TRBJ2-1; weak D call: TRBD2 (5 bases). The CDR3 is 14 amino acids. From germline, CDR1 is LGHNT and CDR2 FRNRAP. Trimming left V 4 bases short and J 7 bases short, with 14 bases between. The CDR3 region has the DNA TGTGCTAGTGGTTCGCTCCACGGGGTTAATGAGCAGTTCTTC. It encodes CASGSLHGVNEQFF.

This chain links TRBV13 with TRBJ1-1, with 10 bases matching TRBD1. There are 15 residues in the CDR3. The J segment lost 3 bases and the V segment lost 4 bases, leaving 5 bases of the junction unmatched. The germline V gene has CDR1 PRHDT and CDR2 FYEKMQ (reference sequence). Here the CDR3 DNA reads TGTGCCAGCAGCTCATCCGGGACAGGGGACACTGAAGCTTTCTTT. This sequence encodes CASSSSGTGDTEAFF.

This clone was seen only once. The chain uses TRBV19 and TRBJ2-7; no reliable D call. The V gene lost 10 bases and the J gene lost 3 bases, with 4 bases spanning the gap. Germline CDR1 reads LNHDA; CDR2 reads SQIVND (reference sequence). This CDR3 has 9 residues. The CDR3 loop is CATRYEQYF. The DNA for the CDR3 is TGTGCCACCCGCTACGAGCAGTACTTC.

The chain employs TRBV5-5 and TRBJ1-4; possible D gene TRBD1, 6 bases. The V end was cut by 3 bases, the J end by 8 bases, with 17 bases between. This CDR3 spans 15 amino acids. The germline CDR1 and CDR2 sequences are SGHKS and YYEKEE (reference sequence). Here the CDR3 reads CASSSRGGFKEKLFF. Here the CDR3 DNA reads TGTGCCAGCAGCTCGAGAGGGGGTTTCAAAGAAAAACTGTTTTTT. The complete variable domain, with remaining parts taken from reference TRBV5-5 and TRBJ1-4, reads DAGVTQSPTHLIKTRGQQVTLRCSPISGHKSVSWYQQVLGQGPQFIFQYYEKEERGRGNFPDRFSARQFPNYSSELNVNALLLGDSALYLCASSSRGGFKEKLFFGSGTQLSVL.

This clone is labeled as large. This chain uses TRBV2 with TRBJ2-1; 14 bases agree with TRBD2. V shed 6 bases, J shed 3 bases, and the junction held 10 bases outside the gene matches. In germline, CDR1 is SNHLY, CDR2 FYNNEI. The CDR3 loop spans 18 amino acids. The CDR3 region is CASSLGGGLAGVYNEQFF. The CDR3 DNA reads as TGTGCCAGCAGCCTAGGGGGGGGACTAGCGGGAGTCTACAATGAGCAGTTCTTC.

This clone was seen once. The chain couples TRBV2 to TRBJ1-2, with TRBD1 matching over 12 bases. The V segment lost 5 bases and the J segment 6 bases; nucleotides outside the gene matches: 4. This CDR3 spans 14 amino acids. Germline CDR1 is SNHLY and CDR2 is FYNNEI. Here the CDR3 reads CASSRDRGRDGYTF. CDR3 sequence (DNA): TGTGCCAGCAGTAGGGACAGGGGGCGCGATGGCTACACCTTC. Based on the CDR3 plus reference TRBV2 and TRBJ1-2, the full variable domain is EPEVTQTPSHQVTQMGQEVILRCVPISNHLYFYWYRQILGQKVEFLVSFYNNEISEKSEIFDDQFSVERPDGSNFTLKIRSTKLEDSAMYFCASSRDRGRDGYTFGSGTRLTVV.

This clone showed up just once. This chain uses TRBV29-1 with TRBJ2-7; TRBD1 aligns across 9 bases. After removal of 4 bases from V and 2 bases from J, the junction contained 9 bases not matched to a gene. Germline V gene data show CDR1 as SQVTM and CDR2 as ANQGSEA. The CDR3 runs 15 residues. CDR3 sequence reads: CSVGEQGAGAYEQYF. The DNA for the CDR3 is TGCAGCGTTGGGGAACAGGGGGCGGGGGCCTACGAGCAGTACTTC.

The chain combines TRBV3-1 (or the pseudogene TRBV3-2) with TRBJ2-3; possible D gene TRBD2, 6 bases. The germline V gene has CDR1 LGHDT and CDR2 YNNKEL (reference sequence). The ends were cut back, 1 base at V and 2 bases at J, with 10 bases in the middle. The CDR3 totals 15 residues. CDR3 DNA: TGTGCCAGCAGCCAAGCGGCGGGATCCACAGATACGCAGTATTTT. Residues: CASSQAAGSTDTQYF.

The V and J genes are TRBV5-1 and TRBJ1-2, with TRBD1 as a possible D gene (5 bases). The V and J ends lost 5 bases and 7 bases respectively, with 21 bases between them. The germline gives CDR1 SGHRS, CDR2 YFSETQ. CDR3 length: 15 residues. The CDR3 here is CASRGLLGGASGYTF. The CDR3 nucleotides are TGCGCCAGCAGAGGGCTCCTAGGTGGGGCGAGTGGCTACACCTTC.

The gene calls are TRBV29-1 and TRBJ2-7, with 8 positions matching TRBD1. The junction had 6 bases not matched to a gene; V was cut back by 2 bases and J by 0 bases. The CDR3 spans 15 residues. The V gene's germline CDR1 is SQVTM and CDR2 ANQGSEA. This CDR3 is CSVERQGKSSYEQYF. The CDR3 DNA is TGCAGCGTTGAAAGACAGGGGAAAAGCTCCTACGAGCAGTACTTC.

The chain joins TRBV30 to TRBJ1-6, with TRBD1 matching 8 bases. This CDR3 has 14 residues. V gave up 3 bases and J gave up 7 bases; unmatched junction bases: 5. Per the germline V gene, CDR1 is GTSNPN and CDR2 is SVGIG (reference sequence). Here the CDR3 DNA reads TGTGCCTGGAGAGCCGGGACAGGCAATTCACCCCTCCACTTT. This codes for CAWRAGTGNSPLHF.

V gene TRBV5-5 combines with J gene TRBJ2-7, with TRBD1 matching over 10 bases. The V gene end was trimmed by 4 bases and the J gene end by 6 bases; junction bases not matched to a gene: 4. This CDR3 contains 13 residues. CDR1 is SGHKS and CDR2 is YYEKEE in the germline V gene (reference sequence). CDR3: CASSGRDRGEQYF. CDR3 DNA: TGTGCCAGCAGCGGCAGGGACAGGGGCGAGCAGTACTTC.

This clone has a handful of counts. The rearrangement joins TRBV6-2 or TRBV6-3 to TRBJ2-2; TRBD2 might be the D (5 bases). Per germline, CDR1 MNHEY and CDR2 SVGEGT. This CDR3 has 15 residues. The V and J ends lost 6 bases and 9 bases respectively, with 20 bases between them. The CDR3: CASSPPRSSQRELFF. Written as DNA, the CDR3 is TGTGCCAGCAGCCCTCCGAGGTCTAGCCAGCGGGAGCTGTTTTTT.

This chain joins TRBV6-6 and TRBJ1-4, with 9 bases matching TRBD1. This CDR3 spans 16 amino acids. Germline trimming cut 7 bases from V and 7 bases from J; bases unmatched to any gene: 13. CDR1 is MNHNY, CDR2 SVGAGI, per germline (reference sequence). In nucleotides, the CDR3 is TGTGCCAGCACCCCGTTTGGACAGGGGCCCTCTGAAAAACTGTTTTTT. Amino acids: CASTPFGQGPSEKLFF.

This clone appeared once. This sequence joins TRBV19 and TRBJ2-5, with D maybe TRBD2 (5 bases). With 7 bases removed from V and 4 bases from J, the gap between germline ends came to 16 bases. Germline V gene data show CDR1 as LNHDA and CDR2 as SQIVND (reference sequence). The CDR3 extends over 14 amino acids. CDR3: CASTDSRRRETQYF. CDR3 coding DNA: TGTGCCAGTACGGACTCGAGAAGGAGAGAGACCCAGTACTTC.

This chain links TRBV7-2 with TRBJ1-5, with D possibly matching TRBD1 (5 bases). In germline, CDR1 is SGHTA, CDR2 FQGNSA. Trimming removed 5 bases at V and 1 base at J, with 15 bases between. This CDR3 spans 16 amino acids. The CDR3 DNA sequence: TGTGCCAGCAGCGTAAGGGGCGGGGGGAGCAATCAGCCCCAGCATTTT. It is translated as CASSVRGGGSNQPQHF.

The V gene is TRBV10-3, the J gene TRBJ2-7, with 7 bases lining up with TRBD1. Germline V CDR1 and CDR2: ENHRY, SYGVKD. V was pared by 2 bases and J by 5 bases, with 6 bases of the junction left unmatched. The CDR3 totals 14 residues. CDR3 bases: TGTGCCATCAGTGAGCGGGCAGGGGGAAACGAGCAGTACTTC. This encodes CAISERAGGNEQYF.

This clone was seen more than once but under ten times. V usage is TRBV3-1 (or the pseudogene TRBV3-2) and J usage is TRBJ1-1; 7 nucleotides align to TRBD1. The CDR3 spans 14 residues. CDR1 is LGHDT, CDR2 YNNKEL, per germline (reference sequence). Trimming took 6 bases from V and 4 from J; bases not matched to a gene: 8. This CDR3 is CASRRDRDITEAFF. For the CDR3, the DNA is TGTGCCAGCAGGAGAGACAGGGATATCACTGAAGCTTTCTTT.

This clone was counted only a few times. The chain has TRBV7-5 and TRBJ1-2. TRBV7-5 is flagged as a pseudogene. This CDR3 contains 13 residues. This chain's CDR3 is CVRSFRGANGYTF. The DNA of the CDR3 is TGTGTCAGAAGCTTCCGGGGGGCTAATGGCTACACCTTC.

About this clone itself: Distinct nucleotide sequences in the sample also encode this CDR3. The chain couples TRBV5-5 to TRBJ2-2; tentative D call: TRBD2 (7 bases). In germline, CDR1 is SGHKS, CDR2 YYEKEE (reference sequence). The V end lost 4 bases, the J end lost 5 bases, and 15 bases lay between the germline ends. The CDR3 covers 15 residues. The CDR3 here is CASSIRGGGTGELFF. CDR3 bases: TGTGCCAGCAGCATCAGGGGAGGGGGGACCGGGGAGCTGTTTTTT.

This chain uses TRBV6-5 with TRBJ1-1; D is possibly TRBD1 (5 bases). Trimming stripped 6 bases from V and 3 bases from J, with 11 bases between. CDR1 and CDR2 (germline): MNHEY, SVGAGI. The CDR3 consists of 13 residues. The chain's CDR3 is CASRPGGDTEAFF. The CDR3 nucleotides are TGTGCCAGCAGGCCGGGGGGGGACACTGAAGCTTTCTTT.

The chain joins TRBV19 to TRBJ1-3; D is unclear. The CDR3 runs 12 residues. In germline, CDR1 is LNHDA, CDR2 SQIVND (reference sequence). Trimming took 4 bases from V and 4 from J, leaving 5 bases between them. CDR3 residues: CASSSEGNTIYF. DNA of the CDR3: TGTGCCAGTAGTAGCGAAGGAAACACCATATATTTT.

The rearrangement links TRBV6-5 to TRBJ1-2, with 7 bases fitting TRBD1. The CDR3 runs to 11 residues. V was pared by 6 bases and J by 7 bases, with 2 bases of the junction left unmatched. Germline V CDR1 and CDR2: MNHEY, SVGAGI. CDR3 coding DNA: TGTGCCAGCAGGGACAGGCGTGGCTACACCTTC. Its protein product is CASRDRRGYTF.

The rearrangement uses TRBV28 and TRBJ2-7; 9 bases match TRBD2. The ends lost 5 bases at V and 5 bases at J; junction bases unmatched: 7. The germline V gene has CDR1 MDHEN and CDR2 SYDVKM. There are 14 residues in the CDR3. DNA of the CDR3: TGTGCCAGCAGTGCCCCTAGCGGGATCGACGAGCAGTACTTC. Its protein is CASSAPSGIDEQYF. The variable domain in full, completed from reference TRBV28 and TRBJ2-7, reads DVKVTQSSRYLVKRTGEKVFLECVQDMDHENMFWYRQDPGLGLRLIYFSYDVKMKEKGDIPEGYSVSREKKERFSLILESASTNQTSMYLCASSAPSGIDEQYFGPGTRLTVT.

The chain has TRBV11-3 and TRBJ2-7, with 10 bases aligning to TRBD2. The CDR3 length is 12 residues. Per the germline V gene, CDR1 is SGHNT and CDR2 is YENEEA. Trimming took 5 bases from V and 12 from J; bases not matched to a gene: 7. CDR3 in DNA: TGTGCCAGCAGCCCCGGACTAGCGGCAGGGTACTTC. It is translated as CASSPGLAAGYF.

The chain combines TRBV6-6 with TRBJ1-1, with 7 bases that match TRBD1. Germline assignment: CDR1 MNHNY and CDR2 SVGAGI (reference sequence). The CDR3 contains 16 residues. Germline trimming cut 2 bases from V and 0 bases from J; bases unmatched to any gene: 6. CDR3 nucleotide sequence: TGTGCCAGCAGTTACCAGGGGGGCCTCATGAACACTGAAGCTTTCTTT. Amino acids: CASSYQGGLMNTEAFF.

The rearrangement joins TRBV27 to TRBJ2-7; TRBD2 might be the D (6 bases). The CDR3 extends over 15 amino acids. From germline, CDR1 is MNHEY and CDR2 SMNVEV (reference sequence). The germline V and J ends were trimmed by 5 bases and 0 bases, with 14 bases remaining between them. DNA for the CDR3: TGTGCCAGCAGTATCCCGGGTAGCGGCTCCTACGAGCAGTACTTC. It yields the protein CASSIPGSGSYEQYF.

The chain has TRBV24-1 and TRBJ2-1; 12 bases fit TRBD2. Germline V CDR1 and CDR2: KGHDR, SFDVKD. The CDR3 is 18 amino acids. With V trimmed by 4 bases and J by 8 bases, 14 bases remained unmatched. CDR3 sequence reads: CATSDPTGLAGSSDEQFF. The CDR3 DNA reads as TGTGCCACCAGTGACCCGACCGGACTAGCGGGAAGTTCCGATGAGCAGTTCTTC.

The rearrangement uses TRBV18 and TRBJ2-7, with 13 bases fitting TRBD2. This CDR3 spans 15 amino acids. After removal of 2 bases from V and 4 bases from J, the junction contained 2 bases not matched to a gene. Germline loops: CDR1 KGHSH, CDR2 LQKENI. The CDR3 reads CASSPGTSGEYEQYF. As DNA, the CDR3 is TGTGCCAGCTCACCAGGGACTAGCGGGGAATACGAGCAGTACTTC.

This chain connects TRBV6-5 to TRBJ2-1; possible D gene TRBD1, 6 bases. Germline V gene lookup returns CDR1 MNHEY and CDR2 SVGAGI. This CDR3 contains 12 residues. Trimming stripped 7 bases from V and 9 bases from J, with 13 bases between. As DNA, the CDR3 is TGTGCCAGCAAGCTAGGGGGAAGTGAGCAGTTCTTC. It codes for CASKLGGSEQFF.

J is TRBJ2-7 and V is TRBV29-1, with 8 nucleotides matching TRBD1. V dropped 6 bases and J dropped 1; count of bases not matched to a gene: 5. This CDR3 has 13 residues. Per the germline V gene, CDR1 is SQVTM and CDR2 is ANQGSEA. The CDR3 DNA sequence: TGCAGCGTCGTAACAGGGGGGTCCTACGAGCAGTACTTC. It codes for CSVVTGGSYEQYF.

V usage is TRBV7-2 and J usage is TRBJ2-1, with D possibly being TRBD2 (6 bases). With 1 base removed from V and 8 bases from J, the gap between germline ends came to 18 bases. The germline gives CDR1 SGHTA, CDR2 FQGNSA. The CDR3 is 16 residues long. The CDR3 is CASSLDMAGGMDEQFF. CDR3 nucleotide sequence: TGTGCCAGCAGCTTAGATATGGCCGGAGGGATGGATGAGCAGTTCTTC.